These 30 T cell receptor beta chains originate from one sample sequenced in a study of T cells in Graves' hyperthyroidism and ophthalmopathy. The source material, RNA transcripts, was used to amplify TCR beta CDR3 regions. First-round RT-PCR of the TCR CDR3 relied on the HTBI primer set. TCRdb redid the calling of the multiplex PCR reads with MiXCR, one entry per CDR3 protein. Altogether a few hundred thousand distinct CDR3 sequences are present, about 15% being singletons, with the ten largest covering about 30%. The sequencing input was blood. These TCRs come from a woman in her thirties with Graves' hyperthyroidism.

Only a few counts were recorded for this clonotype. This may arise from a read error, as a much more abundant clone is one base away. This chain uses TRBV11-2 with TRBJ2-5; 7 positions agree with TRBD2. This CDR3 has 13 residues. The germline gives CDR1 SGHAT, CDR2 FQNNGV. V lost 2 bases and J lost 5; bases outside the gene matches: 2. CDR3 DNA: TGTGCCAGCAGCTTAATGGGGGGGGAGACCCAGTACTTC. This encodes CASSLMGGETQYF. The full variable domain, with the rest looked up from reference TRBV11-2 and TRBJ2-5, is EAGVAQSPRYKIIEKRQSVAFWCNPISGHATLYWYQQILGQGPKLLIQFQNNGVVDDSQLPKDRFSAERLKGVDSTLKIQPAKLEDSAVYLCASSLMGGETQYFGPGTRLLVL.

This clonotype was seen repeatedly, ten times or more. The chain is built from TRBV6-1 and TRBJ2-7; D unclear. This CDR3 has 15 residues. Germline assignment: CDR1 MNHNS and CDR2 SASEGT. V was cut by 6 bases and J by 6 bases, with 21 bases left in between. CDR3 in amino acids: CASRAPVGEGSEQYF. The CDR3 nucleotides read TGTGCCAGCAGGGCCCCTGTAGGCGAAGGCTCCGAGCAGTACTTC.

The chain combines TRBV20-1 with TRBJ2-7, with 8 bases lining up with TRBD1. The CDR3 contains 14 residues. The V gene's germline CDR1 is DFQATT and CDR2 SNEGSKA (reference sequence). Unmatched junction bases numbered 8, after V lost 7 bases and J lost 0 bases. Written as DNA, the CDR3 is TGCAGTGTCATTGACAGGGGAGGCTCCTACGAGCAGTACTTC. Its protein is CSVIDRGGSYEQYF.

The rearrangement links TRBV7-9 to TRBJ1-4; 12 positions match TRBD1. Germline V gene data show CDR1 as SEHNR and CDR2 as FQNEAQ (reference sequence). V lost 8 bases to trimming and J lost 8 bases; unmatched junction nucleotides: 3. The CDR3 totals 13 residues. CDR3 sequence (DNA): TGTGCCAGCGGGACAGGGGGCCAGGAAAAACTGTTTTTT. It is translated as CASGTGGQEKLFF.

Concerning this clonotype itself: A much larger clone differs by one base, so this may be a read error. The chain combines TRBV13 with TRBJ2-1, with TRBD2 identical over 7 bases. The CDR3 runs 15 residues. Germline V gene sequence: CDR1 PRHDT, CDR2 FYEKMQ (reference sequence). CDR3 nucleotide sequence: TGTGCCAACAGCCTGACACGGGGAGGGTTAAATGAGCAGTTCTTC. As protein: CANSLTRGGLNEQFF.

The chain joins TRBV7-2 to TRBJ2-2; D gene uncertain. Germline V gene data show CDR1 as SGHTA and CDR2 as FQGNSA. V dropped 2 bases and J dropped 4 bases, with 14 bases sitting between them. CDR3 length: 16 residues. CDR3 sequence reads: CASSLFANPFTGELFF. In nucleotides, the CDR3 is TGTGCCAGCAGCTTATTCGCCAATCCCTTCACCGGGGAGCTGTTTTTT.

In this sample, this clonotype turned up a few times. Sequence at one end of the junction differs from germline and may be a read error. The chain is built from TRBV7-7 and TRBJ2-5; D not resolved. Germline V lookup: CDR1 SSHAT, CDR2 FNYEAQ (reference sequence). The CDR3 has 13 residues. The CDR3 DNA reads TGTGCTAGCAGTTCCGGGTCGAAAGAGACCCAGTACTTC. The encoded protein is CASSSGSKETQYF.

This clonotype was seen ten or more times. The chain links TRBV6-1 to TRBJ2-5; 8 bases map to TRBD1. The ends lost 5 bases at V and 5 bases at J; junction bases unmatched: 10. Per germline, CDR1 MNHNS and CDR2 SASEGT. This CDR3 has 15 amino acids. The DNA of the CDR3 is TGTGCCAGCAGTTACGGACAGGGCCGGAGGGAGACCCAGTACTTC. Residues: CASSYGQGRRETQYF.

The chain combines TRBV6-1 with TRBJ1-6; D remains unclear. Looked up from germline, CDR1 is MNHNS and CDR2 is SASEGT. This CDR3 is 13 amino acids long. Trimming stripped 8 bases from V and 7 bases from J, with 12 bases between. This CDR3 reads CASSPGSNSPLHF. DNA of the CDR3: TGTGCCAGCTCACCCGGTAGCAATTCACCCCTCCACTTT.

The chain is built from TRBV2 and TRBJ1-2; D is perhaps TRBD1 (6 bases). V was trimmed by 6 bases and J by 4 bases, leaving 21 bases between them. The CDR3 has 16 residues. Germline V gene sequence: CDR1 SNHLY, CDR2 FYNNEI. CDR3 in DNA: TGTGCCAGCAGCGAATCAGCATCGACAGGTCTCTATGGCTACACCTTC. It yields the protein CASSESASTGLYGYTF.

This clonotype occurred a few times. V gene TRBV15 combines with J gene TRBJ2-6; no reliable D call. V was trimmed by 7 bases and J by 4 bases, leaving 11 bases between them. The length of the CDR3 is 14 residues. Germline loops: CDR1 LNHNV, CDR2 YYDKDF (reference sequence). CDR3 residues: CATTAPLGANVLTF. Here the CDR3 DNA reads TGTGCCACCACAGCACCTCTGGGGGCCAACGTCCTGACTTTC.

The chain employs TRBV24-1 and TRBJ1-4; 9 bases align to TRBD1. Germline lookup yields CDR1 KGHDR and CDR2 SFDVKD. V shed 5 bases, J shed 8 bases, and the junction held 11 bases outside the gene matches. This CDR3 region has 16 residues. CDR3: CATSGPGTGRQEKLFF. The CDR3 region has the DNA TGTGCCACCAGTGGCCCGGGGACAGGGCGTCAAGAAAAACTGTTTTTT.

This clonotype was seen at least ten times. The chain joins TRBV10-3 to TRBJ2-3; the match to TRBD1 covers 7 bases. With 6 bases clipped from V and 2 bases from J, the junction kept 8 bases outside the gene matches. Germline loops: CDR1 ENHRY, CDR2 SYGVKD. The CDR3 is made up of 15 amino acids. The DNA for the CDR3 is TGTGCCATCAGCCCGACAGGGCTCCACACAGATACGCAGTATTTT. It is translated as CAISPTGLHTDTQYF.

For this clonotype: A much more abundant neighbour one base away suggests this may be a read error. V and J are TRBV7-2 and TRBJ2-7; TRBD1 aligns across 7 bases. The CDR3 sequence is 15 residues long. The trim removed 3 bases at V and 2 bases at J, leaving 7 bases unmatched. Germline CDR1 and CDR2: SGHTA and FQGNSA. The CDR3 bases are TGTGCCAGCAGCTTCGGAAAGGGGGCGACCTACGAGCAGTACTTC. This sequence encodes CASSFGKGATYEQYF.

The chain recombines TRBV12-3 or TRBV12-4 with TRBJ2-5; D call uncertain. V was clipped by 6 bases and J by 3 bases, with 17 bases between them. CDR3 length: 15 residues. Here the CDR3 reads CASSLQAKTKETQYF. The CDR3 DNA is TGTGCCAGCAGCTTACAAGCAAAGACCAAAGAGACCCAGTACTTC.

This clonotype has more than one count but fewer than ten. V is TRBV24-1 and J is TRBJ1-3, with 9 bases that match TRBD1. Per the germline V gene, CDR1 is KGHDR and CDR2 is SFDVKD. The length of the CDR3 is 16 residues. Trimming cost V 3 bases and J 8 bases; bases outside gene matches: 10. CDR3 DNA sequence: TGTGCCACCAGTGATCATCCCGGACAGGGGTCAGACACCATATATTTT. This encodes CATSDHPGQGSDTIYF.

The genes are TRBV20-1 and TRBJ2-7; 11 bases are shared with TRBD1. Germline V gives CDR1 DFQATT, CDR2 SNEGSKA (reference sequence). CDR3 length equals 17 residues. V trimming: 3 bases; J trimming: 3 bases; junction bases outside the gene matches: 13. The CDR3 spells CSAREPGQGGSFYEQYF. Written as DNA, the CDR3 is TGCAGTGCTAGGGAGCCGGGACAGGGGGGTTCTTTCTACGAGCAGTACTTC.

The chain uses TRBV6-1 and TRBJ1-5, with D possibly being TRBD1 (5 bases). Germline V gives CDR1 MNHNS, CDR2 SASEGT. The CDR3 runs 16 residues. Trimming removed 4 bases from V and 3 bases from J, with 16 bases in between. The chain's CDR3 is CASSGLLQVNNQPQHF. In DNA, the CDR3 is TGTGCCAGCAGTGGGTTGCTACAGGTCAACAATCAGCCCCAGCATTTT.

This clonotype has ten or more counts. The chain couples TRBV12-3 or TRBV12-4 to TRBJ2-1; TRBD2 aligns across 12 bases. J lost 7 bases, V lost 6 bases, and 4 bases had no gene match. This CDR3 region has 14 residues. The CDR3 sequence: CASSQTSGGNEQFF. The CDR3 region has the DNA TGTGCCAGCAGCCAGACTAGCGGGGGAAATGAGCAGTTCTTC.

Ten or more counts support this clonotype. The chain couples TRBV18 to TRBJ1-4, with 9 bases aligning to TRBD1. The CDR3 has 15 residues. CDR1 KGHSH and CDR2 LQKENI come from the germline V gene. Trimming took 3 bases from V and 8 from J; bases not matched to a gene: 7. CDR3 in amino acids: CASSPPGQGEEKLFF. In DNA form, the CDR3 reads TGTGCCAGCTCACCTCCGGGACAGGGAGAGGAAAAACTGTTTTTT.

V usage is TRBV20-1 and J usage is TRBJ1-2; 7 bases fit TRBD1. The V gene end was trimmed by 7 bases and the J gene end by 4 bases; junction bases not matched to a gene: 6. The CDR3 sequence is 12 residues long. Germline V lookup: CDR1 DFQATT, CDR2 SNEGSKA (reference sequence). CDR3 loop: CSVLDRSYGYTF. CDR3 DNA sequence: TGCAGTGTCCTGGACAGGAGCTATGGCTACACCTTC.

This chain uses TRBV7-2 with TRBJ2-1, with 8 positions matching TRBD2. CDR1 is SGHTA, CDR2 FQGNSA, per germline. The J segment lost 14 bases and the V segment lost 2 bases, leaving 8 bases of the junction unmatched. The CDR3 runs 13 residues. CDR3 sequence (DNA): TGTGCCAGCAGCTTACTCGGGGGGGAGGCGAAGTTCTTC. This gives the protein CASSLLGGEAKFF.

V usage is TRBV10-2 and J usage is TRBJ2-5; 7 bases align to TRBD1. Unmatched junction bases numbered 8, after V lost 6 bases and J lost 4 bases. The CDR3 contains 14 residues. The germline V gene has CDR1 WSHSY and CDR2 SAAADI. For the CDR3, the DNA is TGCGCCAGCAGGACGACAGGGTCACGAGAGACCCAGTACTTC. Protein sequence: CASRTTGSRETQYF.

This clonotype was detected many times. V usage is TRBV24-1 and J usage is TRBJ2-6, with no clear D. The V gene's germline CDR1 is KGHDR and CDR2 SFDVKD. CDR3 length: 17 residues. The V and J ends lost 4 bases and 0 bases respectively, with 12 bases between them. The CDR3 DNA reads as TGTGCCACCAGTGACTCCAAGACCGGCTCTGGGGCCAACGTCCTGACTTTC. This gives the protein CATSDSKTGSGANVLTF.

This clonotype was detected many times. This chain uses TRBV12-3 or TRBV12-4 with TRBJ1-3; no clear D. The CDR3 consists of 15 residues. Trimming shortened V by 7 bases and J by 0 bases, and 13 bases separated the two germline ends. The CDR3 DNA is TGTGCCAGCACCATGGACCGGTACTCTGGAAACACCATATATTTT. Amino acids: CASTMDRYSGNTIYF.

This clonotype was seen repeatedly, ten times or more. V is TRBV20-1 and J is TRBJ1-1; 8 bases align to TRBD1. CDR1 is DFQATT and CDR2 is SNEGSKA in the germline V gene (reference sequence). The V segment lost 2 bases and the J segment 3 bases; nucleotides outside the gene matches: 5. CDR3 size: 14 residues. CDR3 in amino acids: CSARFTGGDTEAFF. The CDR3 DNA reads TGCAGTGCTAGATTTACAGGGGGGGACACTGAAGCTTTCTTT.

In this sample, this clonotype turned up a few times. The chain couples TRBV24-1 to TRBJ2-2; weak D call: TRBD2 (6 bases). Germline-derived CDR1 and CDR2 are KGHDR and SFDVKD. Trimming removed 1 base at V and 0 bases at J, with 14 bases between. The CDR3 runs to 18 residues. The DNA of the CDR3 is TGTGCCACCAGTGATTTCGGGACTCCCACCGCGAACACCGGGGAGCTGTTTTTT. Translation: CATSDFGTPTANTGELFF.

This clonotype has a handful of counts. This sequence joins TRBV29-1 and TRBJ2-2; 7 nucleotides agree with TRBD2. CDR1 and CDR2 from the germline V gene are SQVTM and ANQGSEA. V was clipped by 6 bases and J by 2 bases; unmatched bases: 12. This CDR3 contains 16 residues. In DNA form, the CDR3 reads TGCAGCGTGGGGAGGGGTAGCGGCTTAAACACCGGGGAGCTGTTTTTT. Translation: CSVGRGSGLNTGELFF.

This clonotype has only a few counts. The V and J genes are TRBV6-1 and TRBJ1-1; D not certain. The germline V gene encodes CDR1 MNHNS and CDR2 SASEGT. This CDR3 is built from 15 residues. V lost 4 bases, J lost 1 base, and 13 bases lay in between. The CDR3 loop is CASSAKTDWNTEAFF. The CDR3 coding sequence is TGTGCCAGCAGTGCAAAGACCGACTGGAACACTGAAGCTTTCTTT.

The CDR3 region has the DNA TGTGCCAGCAGCCCATCTACAGGGTTTATTAGCTACACCTTC. It is translated as CASSPSTGFISYTF. This chain connects TRBV11-2 to TRBJ1-2; possibly TRBD1 for D (6 bases). V lost 5 bases and J 9 bases, leaving 19 bases between the germline ends. The CDR3 covers 14 residues. Looked up from germline, CDR1 is SGHAT and CDR2 is FQNNGV.